This T cell receptor (beta chain) was retrieved from a study of cytomegalovirus exposure and HLA in healthy donors. Across the whole study: From donors who were HLA-typed, an early data release held 80 million or so unique TCRs.

With regard to this clone: Its specificity is not known.

PCR used 60 Vbeta primers and 13 Jbeta primers. Clones were read by immunoSEQ multiplex PCR, and TCRdb kept only the in-frame ones, dropping some. The table lists under 250,000 clones, over 65% of them singletons. Findings and caveats of the study: The study labeled about 160 TCR beta chains cytomegalovirus-associated. A missense DCLRE1C variant was associated with V- and J-gene trimming of TCR beta chains in a later analysis, and an independent cohort replicated the association. On later analysis, the bulk of CMV-associated TCR beta chains appeared to be HLA-restricted.

CDR3 size: 16 residues. CDR1 and CDR2 from the germline V gene are SEHNR and FQNEAQ (reference sequence). The germline V and J ends were trimmed by 5 bases and 2 bases, with 18 bases remaining between them. The clonotype originates from a woman aged 25 to 39 in good health and CMV-seronegative. Input material: PBMCs. This chain joins TRBV7-9 and TRBJ1-2, with D possibly TRBD1 on 6 matching bases. DNA of the CDR3: TGTGCCAGCAGCGCGGGGGGGGACAATTTAAACTATGGCTACACCTTC. Protein: CASSAGGDNLNYGYTF.